What follows is one T cell receptor (beta chain) and its context. Its specific antigen is unknown. No base quality information exists; no much larger clone differs at one position. The data were produced on an Illumina HiSeq 2500. TCR beta libraries were prepared by quantitative 5'-RACE with molecular barcodes. The authors processed their data as follows. Disease-linked TCR variants were identified with a new computational method built on a probabilistic model of VDJ rearrangement. TCRdb redid the processing of the public reads, applying fastp at Q25 and MiXCR, and retained in-frame beta chains. Under each unique CDR3 protein, matching rows form one entry showing the most common genes and DNA. Here the V and J calls rest on TCRdb's processing, not on the authors' analysis. Across this sample there are around 130,000 distinct CDR3 sequences, with roughly 13% seen only once. The biggest ten clones account for approximately 3.1% of the sample.

These data originate in a study of CD8 T cells in ankylosing spondylitis (dated by TCRdb to the late 2010s). For the wider study: The study profiled T cell receptor beta repertoires in healthy donors and ankylosing spondylitis patients to find disease-linked TCR variants. In total, the full study cohort was made up of roughly 110 healthy donors and 25 ankylosing spondylitis patients. Peripheral blood samples were taken, and synovial fluid was additionally collected from ankylosing spondylitis patients.

Results and caveats for the whole study, not just this receptor: The disease-linked clones had a CD8+ phenotype and were found at relatively low frequencies in peripheral blood. According to the report, matched synovial fluid samples from ankylosing spondylitis patients were significantly enriched for the disease-linked clones. Some motif variants were previously reported in synovial fluid and blood of reactive arthritis patients, suggesting common disease-initiation mechanisms. A TCR beta motif of several highly homologous amino acid variants appeared characteristic of blood from ankylosing spondylitis patients.

V ends up 1 base short and J 6 bases short, with an unmatched junction base count of 1. From a lookup of the germline V gene, CDR1 and CDR2 are SGHTA and FQGNSA. Taken from cysteine to phenylalanine, the CDR3 has 13 residues. This entry keeps only the CDR3 DNA: 39 bases, framed from base 1. The receptor's source is a female donor with ankylosing spondylitis or in good health (not recorded which). The rearrangement joined TRBV7-2 to TRBJ2-3, with 7 bases matching TRBD2. The sample was blood, either unsorted or a sorted T cell fraction (not recorded which). The nucleotide sequence is given as TGTGCCAGCAGCTTAGGACTAGCTGATACGCAGTATTTT. This yields the protein CASSLGLADTQYF.